The text below deals with one T cell receptor (beta chain). Its antigen is undetermined. This record comes from a study of cytomegalovirus exposure and HLA in healthy donors. Study-wide results and limits: As a later analysis showed, a missense DCLRE1C variant was linked to trimming of TCR beta V- and J-genes. Most TCRs appeared rarely, but some public TCRs recurred in many donors.

Researchers ran the PCR with 60 Vbeta and 13 Jbeta primers. Only in-frame clones appear in the TCRdb table, and some are missing; sequencing was by immunoSEQ multiplex PCR. The sample includes approximately 130,000 clones, about two thirds of them seen just once. Germline V gene sequence: CDR1 SGHDT, CDR2 YYEEEE. The CDR3 loop spans 15 amino acids. The V end was cut by 5 bases, the J end by 4 bases, with 13 bases between. The receptor was derived from a man aged 45 to 65 in good health and CMV-seropositive. Source material: PBMCs. The V and J genes are TRBV5-6 and TRBJ2-6, with D perhaps TRBD1 (6 bases). The CDR3 nucleotides are TGTGCCAGCAGATTACAGGGTTCCGGGGCCAACGTCCTGACTTTC. It encodes CASRLQGSGANVLTF.